The subject of this entry is one T cell receptor beta chain. What it binds is unknown. This sample stems from a study of cytomegalovirus exposure and HLA in healthy donors. Points from the study as a whole: High sensitivity and specificity were reportedly achieved when the classifier diagnosed cytomegalovirus status.

The PCR ran on 60 Vbeta and 13 Jbeta primers. The method was immunoSEQ multiplex PCR; TCRdb's version includes in-frame clones alone and lacks a portion of them. The sample carries some 85,000 clones, about 73% recorded once. CDR1 and CDR2 (germline): SGDLS, YYNGEE. Germline trimming cut 3 bases from V and 2 bases from J; bases unmatched to any gene: 3. The CDR3 has 14 amino acids. The source material was PBMCs. This receptor was taken from a woman in her forties in good health and CMV-seropositive. V usage is TRBV9 and J usage is TRBJ2-3, with TRBD1 identical over 7 bases. CDR3 residues: CASSAGQITDTQYF. DNA for the CDR3: TGTGCCAGCAGCGCGGGACAGATCACAGATACGCAGTATTTT. The whole variable domain, remainder taken from reference TRBV9 and TRBJ2-3, is DSGVTQTPKHLITATGQRVTLRCSPRSGDLSVYWYQQSLDQGLQFLIQYYNGEERAKGNILERFSAQQFPDLHSELNLSSLELGDSALYFCASSAGQITDTQYFGPGTRLTVL.